These 22 T cell receptor beta chains came from one sample sequenced in a study of T cell responses to AZD1222 COVID-19 vaccine. Assay used: immunoSEQ multiplex PCR; TCRdb lists only in-frame clones, some missing. The sample has 120,000 or so clones; around 89% are singletons. The sample was peripheral blood, taken on day 0 of MenACWY control vaccination. The receptor source for this set is an adult in good health.

The chain links TRBV5-1 to TRBJ1-1; weak D call: TRBD1 (5 bases). Trimming pared 4 bases from V and 4 bases from J, leaving 23 bases between. Germline V gives CDR1 SGHRS, CDR2 YFSETQ. CDR3 length: 17 amino acids. The CDR3: CASSGRPRTVQATEAFF. As DNA, the CDR3 is TGCGCCAGCAGCGGACGCCCGAGAACGGTACAGGCCACTGAAGCTTTCTTT.

This clone was picked up one time. This chain joins TRBV7-3 and TRBJ2-1, with TRBD2 matching 12 bases. The CDR3 loop spans 15 amino acids. Looked up from germline, CDR1 is SGHTA and CDR2 is FQGTGA. V was clipped by 5 bases and J by 8 bases; unmatched bases: 7. The CDR3 is CASSPTSGSTDEQFF. CDR3 nucleotide sequence: TGTGCCAGCAGCCCGACTAGCGGGAGTACGGATGAGCAGTTCTTC.

The chain couples TRBV28 to TRBJ1-1, with D perhaps TRBD1 (6 bases). Germline lookup yields CDR1 MDHEN and CDR2 SYDVKM. The CDR3 is 12 amino acids. V was trimmed by 8 bases and J by 5 bases, leaving 12 bases between them. CDR3 region: CASATGSTEAFF. In DNA, the CDR3 is TGTGCCAGCGCAACAGGGAGTACTGAAGCTTTCTTT.

DNA for the CDR3: TGCAGTGCTAGTATTGCCCCTACTGAAGCTTTCTTT. It encodes CSASIAPTEAFF. The gene calls are TRBV20-1 and TRBJ1-1; D is uncertain. The CDR3 covers 12 residues. The V gene lost 3 bases and the J gene lost 5 bases, with 10 bases spanning the gap. Germline CDR1 is DFQATT and CDR2 is SNEGSKA (reference sequence).

The rearrangement uses TRBV4-1 and TRBJ1-2; TRBD1 is a possible D gene (5 bases). Germline CDR1 reads MGHRA; CDR2 reads YSYEKL. This CDR3 region has 14 residues. V lost 0 bases to trimming and J lost 2 bases, with 7 bases between them. The CDR3 DNA is TGCGCCAGCAGCCAAGAGACAGCCAACTATGGCTACACCTTC. It yields the protein CASSQETANYGYTF.

The rearrangement uses TRBV11-2 and TRBJ2-2, with a tentative D call TRBD2 (5 bases). CDR1 and CDR2 from the germline V gene are SGHAT and FQNNGV. Trimming removed 6 bases at V and 3 bases at J, with 14 bases between. The CDR3 extends over 15 amino acids. The CDR3 nucleotides read TGTGCCAGCAGACCAAACGGGGTTCACACCGGGGAGCTGTTTTTT. As protein: CASRPNGVHTGELFF.

The J gene is TRBJ2-1, the V gene TRBV4-1, with 12 bases fitting TRBD2. This CDR3 has 16 amino acids. Looked up from germline, CDR1 is MGHRA and CDR2 is YSYEKL. Trimming cost V 1 base and J 4 bases; bases outside gene matches: 2. The chain's CDR3 is CASSQGTSGTYNEQFF. CDR3 sequence (DNA): TGCGCCAGCAGCCAAGGGACTAGCGGGACGTACAATGAGCAGTTCTTC.

The chain employs TRBV6-5 and TRBJ2-1; TRBD2 agrees at 9 bases. Germline CDR1 reads MNHEY; CDR2 reads SVGAGI. The CDR3 has 16 residues. With V trimmed by 0 bases and J by 7 bases, 7 bases remained unmatched. CDR3 bases: TGTGCCAGCAGTTACTCAGTAGCGGGAGAGGGGAATGAGCAGTTCTTC. Protein product: CASSYSVAGEGNEQFF.

The V gene is TRBV28, the J gene TRBJ1-2; 10 bases match TRBD1. The germline gives CDR1 MDHEN, CDR2 SYDVKM. V lost 4 bases and J lost 7; bases outside the gene matches: 9. The CDR3 totals 15 residues. CDR3 DNA: TGTGCCAGCAGTTCCTCGAGACAGGGGGCGCGTGGCTACACCTTC. It yields the protein CASSSSRQGARGYTF.

The rearrangement joins TRBV6-5 to TRBJ1-1; unclear D gene. V was pared by 4 bases and J by 4 bases, with 10 bases between. CDR3 length: 13 amino acids. Germline CDR1 and CDR2: MNHEY and SVGAGI. The CDR3 DNA follows: TGTGCCAGCAGTTCGCAGGTTGCCACTGAAGCTTTCTTT. This gives the protein CASSSQVATEAFF.

The V gene is TRBV6-5, the J gene TRBJ1-2; D gene uncertain. Trimming cost V 5 bases and J 3 bases, with 16 bases left between them. CDR3 length: 15 amino acids. The germline V gene encodes CDR1 MNHEY and CDR2 SVGAGI. The CDR3 region is CASSTPSLSYYGYTF. The CDR3 DNA sequence: TGTGCCAGCAGTACCCCCAGTTTAAGTTACTATGGCTACACCTTC.

This chain links TRBV9 with TRBJ2-3; 9 bases line up with TRBD1. CDR1 is SGDLS, CDR2 YYNGEE, per germline. This CDR3 contains 15 residues. The ends lost 0 bases at V and 2 bases at J; junction bases unmatched: 1. The CDR3 sequence is CASSVAQGATDTQYF. The CDR3 nucleotides read TGTGCCAGCAGCGTAGCACAGGGGGCCACAGATACGCAGTATTTT.

J is TRBJ2-1 and V is TRBV24-1; 15 bases align to TRBD2. The CDR3 is 17 amino acids. Looked up from germline, CDR1 is KGHDR and CDR2 is SFDVKD. V shed 3 bases, J shed 2 bases, and the junction held 1 base outside the gene matches. The CDR3 nucleotides read TGTGCCACCAGTGATCGGACTAGCGGGAGGGCCTACAATGAGCAGTTCTTC. Its translation: CATSDRTSGRAYNEQFF.

The chain combines TRBV5-4 with TRBJ2-1; D unclear. The germline V and J ends were trimmed by 0 bases and 4 bases, with 14 bases remaining between them. The CDR3 runs 16 residues. The germline V gene has CDR1 SGHNT and CDR2 YYREEE (reference sequence). The CDR3 loop reads CASSLEVYSQYNEQFF. The CDR3 region has the DNA TGTGCCAGCAGCTTGGAAGTGTACTCCCAGTACAATGAGCAGTTCTTC. The variable domain in full, with the rest retrieved from reference TRBV5-4 and TRBJ2-1, is ETGVTQSPTHLIKTRGQQVTLRCSSQSGHNTVSWYQQALGQGPQFIFQYYREEENGRGNFPPRFSGLQFPNYSSELNVNALELDDSALYLCASSLEVYSQYNEQFFGPGTRLTVL.

This chain uses TRBV24-1 with TRBJ2-2, with TRBD1 matching 7 bases. The V segment lost 10 bases and the J segment 5 bases; nucleotides outside the gene matches: 6. The length of the CDR3 is 13 residues. Germline CDR1 is KGHDR and CDR2 is SFDVKD. The CDR3 DNA is TGTGCCACACAGGGGCCTCTGACCGGGGAGCTGTTTTTT. Translation: CATQGPLTGELFF.

This chain joins TRBV11-2 and TRBJ2-1, with 9 positions matching TRBD2. V lost 4 bases and J lost 10; bases outside the gene matches: 11. This CDR3 has 15 amino acids. Germline CDR1 and CDR2: SGHAT and FQNNGV. The CDR3 region has the DNA TGTGCCAGCAGCTGGGGTAGCGGGAGTCCAGGGGAGCAGTTCTTC. It yields the protein CASSWGSGSPGEQFF. The full variable domain, completed using reference TRBV11-2 and TRBJ2-1, is EAGVAQSPRYKIIEKRQSVAFWCNPISGHATLYWYQQILGQGPKLLIQFQNNGVVDDSQLPKDRFSAERLKGVDSTLKIQPAKLEDSAVYLCASSWGSGSPGEQFFGPGTRLTVL.

This chain uses TRBV19 with TRBJ2-2; D gene ambiguous. The germline CDR1 and CDR2 sequences are LNHDA and SQIVND (reference sequence). Trimming stripped 5 bases from V and 6 bases from J, with 13 bases between. The CDR3 is made up of 14 amino acids. CDR3 nucleotide sequence: TGTGCCAGTAGTCCCAGCCCCAAGCCCGGGGAGCTGTTTTTT. Its translation is CASSPSPKPGELFF.

The J gene is TRBJ2-3, the V gene TRBV6-5, with TRBD2 as a possible D gene (5 bases). Deletions cut 0 bases from V and 5 bases from J, with 15 bases between. The germline CDR1 and CDR2 sequences are MNHEY and SVGAGI. The CDR3 length is 16 residues. The DNA for the CDR3 is TGTGCCAGCAGTTACTCCTATGGGGAGTACCTAGATACGCAGTATTTT. Protein: CASSYSYGEYLDTQYF.

This chain connects TRBV5-5 to TRBJ1-1; TRBD1 agrees at 7 bases. The CDR3 loop spans 14 amino acids. Per the germline V gene, CDR1 is SGHKS and CDR2 is YYEKEE (reference sequence). The V gene end was trimmed by 4 bases and the J gene end by 10 bases; junction bases not matched to a gene: 13. This CDR3 reads CASSTWTGAPRAFF. As DNA, the CDR3 is TGTGCCAGCAGCACCTGGACAGGAGCCCCTAGAGCTTTCTTT. Variable domain in full (rest from reference TRBV5-5 and TRBJ1-1): DAGVTQSPTHLIKTRGQQVTLRCSPISGHKSVSWYQQVLGQGPQFIFQYYEKEERGRGNFPDRFSARQFPNYSSELNVNALLLGDSALYLCASSTWTGAPRAFFGQGTRLTVV.

V and J are TRBV24-1 and TRBJ2-4; maybe TRBD2 (8 bases). V lost 3 bases, J lost 6 bases, and 26 bases lay in between. CDR3 length equals 19 residues. Per the germline V gene, CDR1 is KGHDR and CDR2 is SFDVKD. The CDR3 DNA is TGTGCCACCAGTGATAGCGGGGGACAGAAAACATCCTCGGGAAACATTCAGTACTTC. Protein product: CATSDSGGQKTSSGNIQYF.

This clone occurred once. The chain has TRBV12-5 and TRBJ2-3, with TRBD1 identical over 12 bases. The CDR3 totals 16 residues. Unmatched junction bases numbered 8, after V lost 5 bases and J lost 5 bases. Germline values: CDR1 LGHNT, CDR2 FRNRAP. The CDR3: CASGLTGQGAGDTQYF. The CDR3 nucleotides read TGTGCTAGTGGTCTAACGGGACAGGGGGCCGGAGATACGCAGTATTTT. The complete variable domain, with remaining parts taken from reference TRBV12-5 and TRBJ2-3, reads DARVTQTPRHKVTEMGQEVTMRCQPILGHNTVFWYRQTMMQGLELLAYFRNRAPLDDSGMPKDRFSAEMPDATLATLKIQPSEPRDSAVYFCASGLTGQGAGDTQYFGPGTRLTVL.

The chain couples TRBV9 to TRBJ2-7; TRBD1 matches 7 bases. The V and J ends lost 2 bases and 1 base, in that order; junction bases with no gene match: 3. This CDR3 contains 14 residues. Germline values: CDR1 SGDLS, CDR2 YYNGEE. The CDR3 sequence: CASSVGQRSYEQYF. CDR3 DNA sequence: TGTGCCAGCAGCGTGGGACAGCGATCCTACGAGCAGTACTTC.